The source of this T cell receptor beta chain is a study of cytomegalovirus exposure and HLA in healthy donors. This CDR3 comprises 14 residues. V lost 7 bases, J lost 9 bases, and 14 bases stayed unmatched. Germline V gives CDR1 SNHLY, CDR2 FYNNEI. The PCR contained 60 Vbeta and 13 Jbeta primers. Repertoires were generated with immunoSEQ multiplex PCR, while TCRdb's copy carries only in-frame clones and drops some. The specimen's table records about 84,000 clones. The sequence came from a man aged 45-65 years in good health and CMV-seronegative. The specimen sequenced was PBMCs. The rearrangement uses TRBV2 and TRBJ1-1, with 7 bases matching TRBD1. The CDR3 reads CASTLDRAILQAFF. The DNA of the CDR3 is TGTGCCAGCACTTTAGACAGGGCGATCCTCCAAGCTTTCTTT.